These 20 T cell receptor beta chains originate from one sample sequenced in a study of human T cells and chemical hapten exposure. TCRdb redid the calling of the RACE reads with MiXCR, one entry per CDR3 protein. The sample contains tens of thousands of distinct CDR3 sequences, 9.5% to 10% of which appear only once. Described time point: pre-sensitization, week 0. Treatment defined: therapeutic diphenylcyclopropenone sensitization with weekly scalp DPC. Sequences were derived from whole blood, sampled in connection with sensitization to the hapten diphenylcyclopropenone (DPC). The receptors originated from a man aged 40-49 years with alopecia areata. Some clones in this sample may be carry-over from other donors' samples.

At least ten counts were recorded for this clonotype. The chain combines TRBV20-1 with TRBJ2-1; D is uncertain. This CDR3 has 14 residues. V lost 0 bases and J lost 7, with 13 bases in between. Germline CDR1 DFQATT, CDR2 SNEGSKA (reference sequence). CDR3 sequence: CSARDPKTSNEQFF. The DNA for the CDR3 is TGCAGTGCTAGAGATCCCAAAACCTCAAATGAGCAGTTCTTC.

At least ten counts were recorded for this clonotype. The rearrangement joins TRBV27 to TRBJ2-7; D is unresolved. V gave up 6 bases and J gave up 0 bases, with 6 bases separating them. Germline lookup yields CDR1 MNHEY and CDR2 SMNVEV (reference sequence). This CDR3 has 12 residues. This CDR3 is CASRKDSYEQYF. The CDR3 bases are TGTGCCAGCAGAAAAGACTCCTACGAGCAGTACTTC.

This clonotype is classed as medium-sized (0.01 to 0.1%). The rearrangement links TRBV28 to TRBJ2-7; TRBD2 matches 10 bases. V dropped 6 bases and J dropped 6; count of bases not matched to a gene: 5. The germline V gene has CDR1 MDHEN and CDR2 SYDVKM. CDR3 size: 13 residues. CDR3 coding DNA: TGTGCCAGCAGCCCTGGACTAGCGGCCGAGCAGTACTTC. Translated, it gives CASSPGLAAEQYF.

The CDR3 spells CASSQSDRGEEKLFF. DNA of the CDR3: TGCGCCAGCAGCCAATCGGACAGGGGAGAAGAAAAACTGTTTTTT. This rearrangement joins TRBV4-1 to TRBJ1-4, with 9 bases fitting TRBD1. CDR1 is MGHRA and CDR2 is YSYEKL in the germline V gene. This CDR3 contains 15 residues. The V and J ends lost 2 bases and 8 bases, in that order; junction bases with no gene match: 6.

This clonotype was seen a few times. The rearrangement joins TRBV7-2 to TRBJ2-3, with TRBD2 as a possible D gene (6 bases). Germline values: CDR1 SGHTA, CDR2 FQGNSA. CDR3 length: 12 residues. The V gene lost 4 bases and the J gene lost 14 bases, with 16 bases spanning the gap. As DNA, the CDR3 is TGTGCCAGCAGCTCCCCGGCCGGGGGACGGTATTTT. Residues: CASSSPAGGRYF.

This clonotype was detected a few times. The V call is TRBV12-3 or TRBV12-4, the J call TRBJ1-1; 10 bases line up with TRBD1. The trim removed 6 bases at V and 2 bases at J, leaving 6 bases unmatched. The CDR3 totals 15 residues. CDR3 in DNA: TGTGCCAGCAGCCCAGGACAGGGGGGTAACACTGAAGCTTTCTTT. It codes for CASSPGQGGNTEAFF.

This clonotype was observed many times. This chain connects TRBV6-6 to TRBJ2-7, with 12 nucleotides matching TRBD2. The J segment lost 4 bases and the V segment lost 8 bases, leaving 6 bases of the junction unmatched. CDR3 size: 14 residues. The germline V gene has CDR1 MNHNY and CDR2 SVGAGI (reference sequence). CDR3 loop: CASGRLAGEYEQYF. The CDR3 nucleotides read TGTGCCAGCGGTCGACTAGCGGGAGAATACGAGCAGTACTTC.

At least ten counts were recorded for this clonotype. V and J are TRBV7-2 and TRBJ2-3, with 9 nucleotides matching TRBD1. Germline assignment: CDR1 SGHTA and CDR2 FQGNSA. There are 14 residues in the CDR3. V dropped 5 bases and J dropped 9; count of bases not matched to a gene: 9. The CDR3, as DNA: TGTGCCAGCAGCCGGGGACAGGGTTTTGAAACGCAGTATTTT. This translates into CASSRGQGFETQYF.

This clonotype was recorded many times. This chain connects TRBV6-2 or TRBV6-3 to TRBJ2-6, with no clear D. This CDR3 is 12 amino acids long. V lost 2 bases and J 9 bases, leaving 5 bases between the germline ends. Germline V lookup: CDR1 MNHEY, CDR2 SVGEGT. CDR3 residues: CASSYQVNVLTF. The DNA of the CDR3 is TGTGCCAGCAGTTACCAGGTCAACGTCCTGACTTTC.

V gene TRBV19 combines with J gene TRBJ2-2; 15 nucleotides agree with TRBD2. This CDR3 is built from 17 residues. Trimming removed 4 bases from V and 5 bases from J; junction bases left unmatched: 5. Germline assignment: CDR1 LNHDA and CDR2 SQIVND (reference sequence). Here the CDR3 reads CASSTGLAGGYTGELFF. For the CDR3, the DNA is TGTGCCAGTAGTACGGGACTAGCGGGAGGTTATACCGGGGAGCTGTTTTTT. Variable domain in full (rest from reference TRBV19 and TRBJ2-2): DGGITQSPKYLFRKEGQNVTLSCEQNLNHDAMYWYRQDPGQGLRLIYYSQIVNDFQKGDIAEGYSVSREKKESFPLTVTSAQKNPTAFYLCASSTGLAGGYTGELFFGEGSRLTVL.

This clonotype was observed a handful of times. The rearrangement links TRBV11-2 to TRBJ2-3; D is unclear. Germline V gene data show CDR1 as SGHAT and CDR2 as FQNNGV. This CDR3 spans 17 amino acids. V lost 1 base and J 4 bases, leaving 18 bases between the germline ends. The CDR3 spells CASSLGGRAENSDTQYF. DNA for the CDR3: TGTGCCAGCAGCTTAGGCGGTCGGGCAGAAAATTCAGATACGCAGTATTTT.

This clonotype was seen many times. The chain recombines TRBV14 with TRBJ2-1; TRBD2 might be the D (5 bases). V gave up 1 base and J gave up 3 bases, with 13 bases separating them. The germline CDR1 and CDR2 sequences are SGHDN and FVKESK. The length of the CDR3 is 16 residues. CDR3 bases: TGTGCCAGCAGCCAAGGGGTGGGAGTCCGCTACAATGAGCAGTTCTTC. Translated: CASSQGVGVRYNEQFF. The full variable domain, its missing parts supplied by reference TRBV14 and TRBJ2-1, is EAGVTQFPSHSVIEKGQTVTLRCDPISGHDNLYWYRRVMGKEIKFLLHFVKESKQDESGMPNNRFLAERTGGTYSTLKVQPAELEDSGVYFCASSQGVGVRYNEQFFGPGTRLTVL.

This clonotype was seen repeatedly, ten times or more. This chain connects TRBV7-6 to TRBJ2-5, with a weak D call TRBD2 (5 bases). Germline lookup yields CDR1 SGHVS and CDR2 FNYEAQ. Trimming removed 1 base from V and 4 bases from J, with 13 bases in between. The CDR3 spans 15 residues. CDR3 sequence reads: CASSLGALARETQYF. Here the CDR3 DNA reads TGTGCCAGCAGCTTAGGGGCGCTAGCACGAGAGACCCAGTACTTC.

This chain joins TRBV27 and TRBJ2-7; D is possibly TRBD2 (7 bases). Germline assignment: CDR1 MNHEY and CDR2 SMNVEV (reference sequence). The CDR3 loop spans 11 amino acids. Trimming removed 6 bases from V and 6 bases from J, with 9 bases in between. The CDR3 protein is CASRGGGEQYF. The CDR3 region has the DNA TGTGCCAGCAGGGGAGGGGGCGAGCAGTACTTC.

This clonotype was seen more than once but under ten times. V is TRBV29-1 and J is TRBJ2-1, with TRBD1 as a possible D gene (6 bases). Germline-derived CDR1 and CDR2 are SQVTM and ANQGSEA. The germline V and J ends were trimmed by 1 base and 4 bases, with 14 bases remaining between them. CDR3 size: 15 residues. This chain's CDR3 is CSVEGVTTGYNEQFF. Written as DNA, the CDR3 is TGCAGCGTTGAAGGGGTCACTACAGGGTACAATGAGCAGTTCTTC.

In this sample, this clonotype turned up a few times. The V gene is TRBV7-2, the J gene TRBJ2-7; unclear D gene. Trimming pared 4 bases from V and 2 bases from J, leaving 15 bases between. The germline V gene encodes CDR1 SGHTA and CDR2 FQGNSA. The CDR3 contains 15 residues. The CDR3 reads CASSSSPGRAYEQYF. The CDR3 DNA reads TGTGCCAGCAGCTCCTCACCGGGTAGGGCCTACGAGCAGTACTTC. Filled out from reference TRBV7-2 and TRBJ2-7, the complete variable domain reads GAGVSQSPSNKVTEKGKDVELRCDPISGHTALYWYRQSLGQGLEFLIYFQGNSAPDKSGLPSDRFSAERTGGSVSTLTIQRTQQEDSAVYLCASSSSPGRAYEQYFGPGTRLTVT.

This clonotype showed up just a few times. The chain uses TRBV19 and TRBJ2-3; the D gene is possibly TRBD2 (5 bases). Germline loops: CDR1 LNHDA, CDR2 SQIVND (reference sequence). CDR3 length: 15 residues. Trimming removed 3 bases at V and 2 bases at J, with 12 bases between. CDR3 DNA sequence: TGTGCCAGTAGTATCTTGGGCGGGTACACAGATACGCAGTATTTT. It yields the protein CASSILGGYTDTQYF.

This clonotype was picked up a small number of times. This chain links TRBV5-4 with TRBJ2-3; 7 bases fit TRBD2. Germline-derived CDR1 and CDR2 are SGHNT and YYREEE (reference sequence). V dropped 1 base and J dropped 0; count of bases not matched to a gene: 2. CDR3 length equals 15 residues. The CDR3 nucleotides read TGTGCCAGCAGCTTGTCTAGCGGTAGCACAGATACGCAGTATTTT. The encoded protein is CASSLSSGSTDTQYF. Together with reference TRBV5-4 and TRBJ2-3, the CDR3 gives the full variable domain: ETGVTQSPTHLIKTRGQQVTLRCSSQSGHNTVSWYQQALGQGPQFIFQYYREEENGRGNFPPRFSGLQFPNYSSELNVNALELDDSALYLCASSLSSGSTDTQYFGPGTRLTVL.

The V gene is TRBV3-1, the J gene TRBJ1-2; a weak D match, TRBD1 (6 bases). With 0 bases removed from V and 4 bases from J, the gap between germline ends came to 12 bases. The CDR3 has 15 residues. Germline V gene data show CDR1 as LGHDT and CDR2 as YNNKEL (reference sequence). CDR3 sequence reads: CASSQDWGRAYGYTF. CDR3 nucleotide sequence: TGTGCCAGCAGCCAAGATTGGGGGCGGGCCTATGGCTACACCTTC. The variable domain in full, completed from reference TRBV3-1 and TRBJ1-2, reads DTAVSQTPKYLVTQMGNDKSIKCEQNLGHDTMYWYKQDSKKFLKIMFSYNNKELIINETVPNRFSPKSPDKAHLNLHINSLELGDSAVYFCASSQDWGRAYGYTFGSGTRLTVV.

Many counts were recorded for this clonotype. The V call is TRBV11-3, the J call TRBJ2-3; D remains ambiguous. This CDR3 comprises 13 residues. V lost 5 bases, J lost 1 base, and 7 bases lay in between. Germline CDR1 reads SGHNT; CDR2 reads YENEEA. The CDR3 DNA follows: TGTGCCAGCAGCGTACAGCGCACAGATACGCAGTATTTT. Its protein product is CASSVQRTDTQYF. The full variable domain, in which reference TRBV11-3 and TRBJ2-3 provide the parts outside the CDR3, is EAGVVQSPRYKIIEKKQPVAFWCNPISGHNTLYWYLQNLGQGPELLIRYENEEAVDDSQLPKDRFSAERLKGVDSTLKIQPAELGDSAVYLCASSVQRTDTQYFGPGTRLTVL.